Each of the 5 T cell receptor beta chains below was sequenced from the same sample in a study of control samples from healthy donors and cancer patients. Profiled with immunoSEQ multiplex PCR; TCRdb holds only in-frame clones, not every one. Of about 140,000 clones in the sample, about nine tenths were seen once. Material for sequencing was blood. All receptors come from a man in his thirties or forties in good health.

CDR3 in amino acids: CSVVGNANEKLFF. In DNA form, the CDR3 reads TGCAGCGTTGTCGGGAACGCCAATGAAAAACTGTTTTTT. This chain connects TRBV29-1 to TRBJ1-4, with D unclear. Trimming removed 4 bases at V and 5 bases at J, with 11 bases between. This CDR3 is 13 amino acids long. The germline CDR1 and CDR2 sequences are SQVTM and ANQGSEA. Full variable domain (outside the CDR3, taken from reference TRBV29-1 and TRBJ1-4): SAVISQKPSRDICQRGTSLTIQCQVDSQVTMMFWYRQQPGQSLTLIATANQGSEATYESGFVIDKFPISRPNLTFSTLTVSNMSPEDSSIYLCSVVGNANEKLFFGSGTQLSVL.

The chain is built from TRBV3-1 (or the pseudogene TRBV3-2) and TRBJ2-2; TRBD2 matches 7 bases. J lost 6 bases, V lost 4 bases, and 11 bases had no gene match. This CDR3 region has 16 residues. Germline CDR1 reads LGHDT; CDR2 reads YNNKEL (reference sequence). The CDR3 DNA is TGTGCCAGCAGCCCCCCTTTCGGCGGGAGAGCCGGGGAGCTGTTTTTT. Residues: CASSPPFGGRAGELFF.

CDR3 in DNA: TGTGCCAGCAGCTCCCTAGCGGGACCAAAGACCCAGTACTTC. It translates to CASSSLAGPKTQYF. The chain recombines TRBV5-5 with TRBJ2-5, with TRBD2 identical over 9 bases. In germline, CDR1 is SGHKS, CDR2 YYEKEE (reference sequence). V dropped 3 bases and J dropped 6; count of bases not matched to a gene: 6. There are 14 residues in the CDR3.

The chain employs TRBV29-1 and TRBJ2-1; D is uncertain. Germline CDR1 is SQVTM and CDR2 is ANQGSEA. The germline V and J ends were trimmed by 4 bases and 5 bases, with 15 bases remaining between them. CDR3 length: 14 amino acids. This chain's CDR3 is CSVVVLAGNNEQFF. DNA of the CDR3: TGCAGCGTTGTGGTATTAGCTGGGAACAATGAGCAGTTCTTC.

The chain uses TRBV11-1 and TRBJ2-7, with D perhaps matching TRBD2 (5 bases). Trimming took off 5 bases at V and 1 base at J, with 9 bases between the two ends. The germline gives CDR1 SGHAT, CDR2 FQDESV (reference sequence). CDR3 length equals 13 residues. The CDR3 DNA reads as TGTGCCAGCAGCCCGGACTTGTCCTACGAGCAGTACTTC. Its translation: CASSPDLSYEQYF.